Many counts were recorded for the clone carrying this T cell receptor (beta chain). Its antigen is as yet unknown. The J segment lost 9 bases and the V segment lost 1 base, leaving 8 bases of the junction unmatched. The CDR3 runs 16 residues. From germline, CDR1 is LGHDT and CDR2 YNNKEL (reference sequence). These data come from a study of glioma-infiltrating T cells. Study findings and constraints: CDR3 overlap between tissue and blood was very small. Above-expected tissue-blood divergence occurred in all gliomas, most in low-grade ones.

Amplification of TCR alpha and beta CDR3 regions from RNA used iRepertoire nested multiplex PCR. One-step reverse transcription and amplification started from around 100-400 ng of tissue mRNA or PBMC total RNA. TCRdb itself ran the multiplex PCR reads through MiXCR, one entry per CDR3 protein. The profile covers some 160,000 distinct CDR3 sequences, with about 40% appearing a single time and roughly 5.2% taken by the ten largest. V and J are TRBV3-1 and TRBJ2-1; 11 bases agree with TRBD2. Material: glioma tissue, nonneoplastic brain tissue, or PBMCs (not recorded which). This TCR was recovered from a human donor with low-grade glioma or glioblastoma, undergoing nonglioma brain surgery, or in good health (not recorded which). The CDR3 DNA reads as TGTGCCAGCAGCCAAGCCAGGTCGCTAGCGGGAGGTGAGCAGTTCTTC. Its translation: CASSQARSLAGGEQFF.